This TCR beta chain is drawn from a study of cytomegalovirus exposure and HLA in healthy donors. Study-level points and caveats: The finding came from a later analysis; first-cohort TCR clusters tended to co-occur in the roughly 120 validation repertoires. Cytomegalovirus-associated status was assigned to about 170 TCR beta chains.

V lost 2 bases and J lost 4; bases outside the gene matches: 6. This CDR3 is built from 17 residues. Germline loops: CDR1 SGHNT, CDR2 YYREEE (reference sequence). Sequencing was performed with immunoSEQ multiplex PCR; in TCRdb, only in-frame clones are kept and a portion is missing. The sample carries 190,000 or so clones, 84% recorded once. With respect to this clone: What it recognizes is unknown.

These donors were members of the approximately 110-subject validation cohort, a group separate from the approximately 640-subject first cohort. The source of this sequence is a woman under 30 in good health and CMV-seropositive. The sample comprised PBMCs. The chain has TRBV5-4 and TRBJ2-1; TRBD2 matches 13 bases. This CDR3 is CASSLGLAGVLYNEQFF. CDR3 sequence (DNA): TGTGCCAGCAGCTTAGGACTAGCGGGGGTGCTGTACAATGAGCAGTTCTTC. Based on the CDR3 plus reference TRBV5-4 and TRBJ2-1, the full variable domain is ETGVTQSPTHLIKTRGQQVTLRCSSQSGHNTVSWYQQALGQGPQFIFQYYREEENGRGNFPPRFSGLQFPNYSSELNVNALELDDSALYLCASSLGLAGVLYNEQFFGPGTRLTVL.